This entry is about one T cell receptor (beta chain). These data originate in a study of blood T cell repertoires in COVID-19. Study as a whole: Samples taken during acute and convalescent COVID-19 were collected in the United States, Italy and Spain. From T cells, B-cell-depleted T cells, or PBMCs came the material, which was cDNA or gDNA.

From germline, CDR1 is MRHNA and CDR2 SNTAGT. V lost 3 bases and J 2 bases, leaving 17 bases between the germline ends. This CDR3 comprises 18 residues. In the original analysis: Reference gene primer amplification yielded estimated nucleated cell counts. Only in-frame clones appear in the TCRdb table, and some are missing; sequencing was by immunoSEQ multiplex PCR. For V, J and clone size, that table is used; D and trimming come from the DNA. The sample lists 300,000 or so clones; 83% were seen once. Sequenced input: peripheral blood. The chain couples TRBV6-4 to TRBJ1-6; D is unresolved. The TCR was taken from a woman between 50 and 59 years old with acute or convalescent COVID-19. The CDR3 nucleotides read TGTGCCAGCAGTGAGGAGAGACCTCAAAAGGCCTATAATTCACCCCTCCACTTT. The encoded protein is CASSEERPQKAYNSPLHF.